The 28 T cell receptor beta chains below all came from one sample that was sequenced in a study of PD-1 blockade in classical Hodgkin lymphoma (dated by TCRdb to about 2020). The library was produced with the immunoSEQ multiplex PCR assay. Drawn from immuneACCESS, this table holds only the in-frame rearrangements with V and J called that TCRdb kept. Clones are partly lost; checked studies trace under half to an unresolved V gene and leave the rest unexplained. This sample has about 98,000 clones in its table, and roughly 76% of those were observed once. Under 20% of the sample rests with the top ten. The time point label for this specimen denotes: cycle 2 day 1 (C2D1) of nivolumab. Relapse after autologous stem cell transplantation had occurred in all trial patients, and cohorts A, B and C were distinguished by prior brentuximab vedotin exposure. The starting material was peripheral blood mononuclear cells (PBMCs), obtained before the second cycle of nivolumab. These receptors originate from a human donor with classical Hodgkin lymphoma.

This chain uses TRBV5-1 with TRBJ2-7, with 11 bases lining up with TRBD2. The CDR3 is 15 residues long. The junction had 5 bases not matched to a gene; V was cut back by 3 bases and J by 3 bases. Germline CDR1 reads SGHRS; CDR2 reads YFSETQ. The CDR3 region is CASSSLAGALYEQYF. The CDR3 DNA follows: TGCGCCAGCAGCTCACTAGCGGGGGCCCTCTACGAGCAGTACTTC.

This clone was recorded once. The chain couples TRBV5-4 to TRBJ1-2; D gene uncertain. CDR3 length: 15 amino acids. Germline CDR1 SGHNT, CDR2 YYREEE (reference sequence). V was shortened by 0 bases and J by 4 bases, with 13 bases between the two germline ends. Here the CDR3 reads CASSLEAGSGYGYTF. As DNA, the CDR3 is TGTGCCAGCAGCTTGGAGGCAGGAAGTGGCTATGGCTACACCTTC. The full variable domain, in which reference TRBV5-4 and TRBJ1-2 provide the parts outside the CDR3, is ETGVTQSPTHLIKTRGQQVTLRCSSQSGHNTVSWYQQALGQGPQFIFQYYREEENGRGNFPPRFSGLQFPNYSSELNVNALELDDSALYLCASSLEAGSGYGYTFGSGTRLTVV.

The chain combines TRBV11-1 with TRBJ1-1; possible D gene TRBD1, 5 bases. The CDR3 has 15 residues. The germline V gene has CDR1 SGHAT and CDR2 FQDESV (reference sequence). Trimming shortened V by 4 bases and J by 1 base, and 13 bases separated the two germline ends. The CDR3 nucleotides read TGTGCCAGCAGCTCCACCAGGGCGCAGAACACTGAAGCTTTCTTT. Amino acid sequence: CASSSTRAQNTEAFF.

In this sample, this clone turned up once. J is TRBJ1-1 and V is TRBV6-1, with D tentatively TRBD1 (5 bases). V lost 7 bases to trimming and J lost 10 bases, with 13 bases between them. Germline lookup yields CDR1 MNHNS and CDR2 SASEGT. CDR3 length: 11 residues. The CDR3 is CASIDFGGAFF. The CDR3 coding sequence is TGTGCCAGCATCGATTTTGGGGGAGCTTTCTTT.

J is TRBJ1-1 and V is TRBV29-1; TRBD1 might be the D (5 bases). Germline CDR1 reads SQVTM; CDR2 reads ANQGSEA. The V and J ends lost 7 bases and 0 bases respectively, with 15 bases between them. The CDR3 contains 14 residues. The DNA for the CDR3 is TGCAGCGGGGGGGGAGCAGGGATGAACACTGAAGCTTTCTTT. It specifies CSGGGAGMNTEAFF.

The J gene is TRBJ2-2, the V gene TRBV11-2; D gene uncertain. V shed 6 bases and J shed 0 bases, with 8 bases lying between them. Germline V CDR1 and CDR2: SGHAT, FQNNGV. This CDR3 contains 14 residues. For the CDR3, the DNA is TGTGCCAGCAGTGGTCCCCCGAACACCGGGGAGCTGTTTTTT. This sequence encodes CASSGPPNTGELFF.

The chain has TRBV7-7 and TRBJ2-5; 14 bases map to TRBD2. This CDR3 comprises 16 residues. Unmatched junction bases numbered 7, after V lost 5 bases and J lost 5 bases. Germline V gene data show CDR1 as SSHAT and CDR2 as FNYEAQ (reference sequence). The CDR3 coding sequence is TGTGCCAGCAGCAAACCCGGGACTAGCGGGAGCGAGACCCAGTACTTC. It codes for CASSKPGTSGSETQYF.

The rearrangement links TRBV10-3 to TRBJ1-5; 10 positions agree with TRBD1. CDR1 ENHRY and CDR2 SYGVKD come from the germline V gene. The CDR3 runs 13 residues. V was clipped by 8 bases and J by 7 bases; unmatched bases: 5. The CDR3 DNA reads TGTGCCATCGCCGGGACAGGGGACCAGCCCCAGCATTTT. This gives the protein CAIAGTGDQPQHF.

The chain recombines TRBV18 with TRBJ1-3; D possibly corresponds to TRBD1 (5 bases). The CDR3 loop spans 14 amino acids. Looked up from germline, CDR1 is KGHSH and CDR2 is LQKENI. Trimming took off 3 bases at V and 2 bases at J, with 8 bases between the two ends. The CDR3 DNA reads as TGTGCCAGCTCACCGGGGGGAACTGGAAACACCATATATTTT. Translated: CASSPGGTGNTIYF.

The chain joins TRBV7-2 to TRBJ2-7; D remains unclear. The CDR3 runs 11 residues. Germline values: CDR1 SGHTA, CDR2 FQGNSA. Trimming left V 4 bases short and J 9 bases short, with 10 bases between. The CDR3 nucleotides read TGTGCCAGCAGCTCCTCCGACCGGCAGTACTTC. As protein: CASSSSDRQYF.

This clone was counted a single time. The rearrangement joins TRBV5-1 to TRBJ2-5, with TRBD2 identical over 9 bases. The CDR3 extends over 17 amino acids. V lost 0 bases, J lost 0 bases, and 6 bases stayed unmatched. The germline V gene has CDR1 SGHRS and CDR2 YFSETQ. CDR3 loop: CASSLGPVAGDQETQYF. DNA of the CDR3: TGCGCCAGCAGCTTGGGTCCGGTAGCGGGAGACCAAGAGACCCAGTACTTC.

The gene calls are TRBV10-1 and TRBJ2-1; 8 bases match TRBD2. After removal of 10 bases from V and 9 bases from J, the junction contained 20 bases not matched to a gene. CDR1 WNHNN and CDR2 SYGVQD come from the germline V gene (reference sequence). CDR3 size: 16 residues. The CDR3 DNA reads TGCGCCACCACCGGGACGAGCGGGAGAGGTACGGGTGAGCAGTTCTTC. Its translation: CATTGTSGRGTGEQFF.

The gene calls are TRBV27 and TRBJ1-5; weak D call: TRBD1 (5 bases). V was shortened by 0 bases and J by 7 bases, with 10 bases between the two germline ends. The CDR3 totals 14 residues. Germline-derived CDR1 and CDR2 are MNHEY and SMNVEV (reference sequence). The CDR3 DNA sequence: TGTGCCAGCAGTTTATCGGTGGGGCGGCAGCCCCAGCATTTT. The encoded protein is CASSLSVGRQPQHF.

The chain couples TRBV18 to TRBJ1-5; D might be TRBD1 (5 bases). Germline V gives CDR1 KGHSH, CDR2 LQKENI. The V and J ends lost 1 base and 1 base respectively, with 8 bases between them. The CDR3 spans 15 residues. The CDR3 sequence: CASSPLGGSNQPQHF. For the CDR3, the DNA is TGTGCCAGCTCACCACTCGGGGGGAGCAATCAGCCCCAGCATTTT.

V usage is TRBV11-2 and J usage is TRBJ2-5; 10 bases map to TRBD1. Trimming at V came to 4 bases and at J to 5 bases, leaving 7 bases not matched to a gene. Per the germline V gene, CDR1 is SGHAT and CDR2 is FQNNGV. CDR3 length: 15 residues. CDR3 nucleotide sequence: TGTGCCAGCAGCTCGGGACAGGGGCACTATGAGACCCAGTACTTC. Its protein product is CASSSGQGHYETQYF.

This clone was recorded once. The chain joins TRBV30 to TRBJ1-4; possibly TRBD1 for D (5 bases). Germline V gives CDR1 GTSNPN, CDR2 SVGIG (reference sequence). The germline V and J ends were trimmed by 3 bases and 3 bases, with 8 bases remaining between them. The CDR3 spans 13 residues. CDR3 in amino acids: CAWSRAANEKLFF. The CDR3 DNA reads TGTGCCTGGAGCAGGGCCGCTAATGAAAAACTGTTTTTT.

The table lists this clone with a few counts. The chain links TRBV9 to TRBJ2-7, with 8 bases identical to TRBD2. V lost 1 base, J lost 5 bases, and 11 bases stayed unmatched. CDR3 length equals 16 residues. Germline V CDR1 and CDR2: SGDLS, YYNGEE. The CDR3 here is CASSVNPRAGEHEQYF. DNA of the CDR3: TGTGCCAGCAGCGTAAATCCCCGAGCGGGAGAACACGAGCAGTACTTC.

The chain recombines TRBV6-4 with TRBJ1-2, with 8 bases fitting TRBD1. J gave up 7 bases and V 6 bases, and 4 bases lay outside the gene matches. Germline V CDR1 and CDR2: MRHNA, SNTAGT. The CDR3 length is 12 residues. CDR3 residues: CASRTGDGGYTF. CDR3 nucleotide sequence: TGTGCCAGCAGGACAGGGGATGGTGGCTACACCTTC.

This sequence joins TRBV5-1 and TRBJ2-2; 9 nucleotides match TRBD2. The CDR3 runs to 16 residues. J gave up 5 bases and V 1 base, and 6 bases lay outside the gene matches. In germline, CDR1 is SGHRS, CDR2 YFSETQ. Here the CDR3 DNA reads TGCGCCAGCAGCTTGCTCTCTAGCGGGGCTACCGGGGAGCTGTTTTTT. It translates to CASSLLSSGATGELFF.

The CDR3 spells CASSSRLATDTQYF. The DNA of the CDR3 is TGTGCCAGCAGCTCCAGACTAGCCACAGATACGCAGTATTTT. V is TRBV9 and J is TRBJ2-3, with 7 bases aligning to TRBD2. Germline trimming cut 4 bases from V and 2 bases from J; bases unmatched to any gene: 4. Germline assignment: CDR1 SGDLS and CDR2 YYNGEE. The CDR3 totals 14 residues. The complete variable domain, with remaining parts taken from reference TRBV9 and TRBJ2-3, reads DSGVTQTPKHLITATGQRVTLRCSPRSGDLSVYWYQQSLDQGLQFLIQYYNGEERAKGNILERFSAQQFPDLHSELNLSSLELGDSALYFCASSSRLATDTQYFGPGTRLTVL.

The gene calls are TRBV5-1 and TRBJ2-7; 12 positions match TRBD2. J was trimmed by 0 bases and V by 4 bases; bases with no gene match: 11. The CDR3 covers 18 residues. Per the germline V gene, CDR1 is SGHRS and CDR2 is YFSETQ. The CDR3 sequence is CASSPILTSGRTSYEQYF. For the CDR3, the DNA is TGCGCCAGCAGCCCGATCCTCACTAGCGGGAGGACCTCCTACGAGCAGTACTTC.

The chain uses TRBV7-9 and TRBJ2-7; the match to TRBD2 covers 8 bases. Germline V CDR1 and CDR2: SEHNR, FQNEAQ (reference sequence). V trimming: 8 bases; J trimming: 4 bases; junction bases outside the gene matches: 13. The CDR3 is 15 residues long. The CDR3 nucleotides are TGTGCCAGCGCCCCCGGGGGGGAGGGCCTTTACGAGCAGTACTTC. Its protein is CASAPGGEGLYEQYF. Together with reference TRBV7-9 and TRBJ2-7, the CDR3 gives the full variable domain: DTGVSQNPRHKITKRGQNVTFRCDPISEHNRLYWYRQTLGQGPEFLTYFQNEAQLEKSRLLSDRFSAERPKGSFSTLEIQRTEQGDSAMYLCASAPGGEGLYEQYFGPGTRLTVT.

Concerning this clone: At one end, the junction sequence differs from germline, possibly due to a read error. This sequence joins TRBV29-1 and TRBJ2-2; 7 bases are shared with TRBD1. This CDR3 contains 14 residues. In germline, CDR1 is SQVTM, CDR2 ANQGSEA. CDR3 protein: CSVGVTGNAGELFF. CDR3 coding DNA: TGCAGCGTTGGGGTGACAGGGAACGCCGGGGAGCTGTTTTTT.

As to this clone: At the DNA level, this CDR3 is encoded by other sequences in the same sample as well. This chain uses TRBV10-3 with TRBJ2-5, with D possibly being TRBD1 or TRBD2 (6 bases each). The CDR3 has 13 residues. Per germline, CDR1 ENHRY and CDR2 SYGVKD. Trimming removed 3 bases at V and 4 bases at J, with 9 bases between. CDR3: CAISEGGGETQYF. The CDR3 DNA is TGTGCCATCAGTGAAGGAGGGGGAGAGACCCAGTACTTC.

This sequence joins TRBV5-6 and TRBJ2-5; 8 positions agree with TRBD1. Germline V CDR1 and CDR2: SGHDT, YYEEEE. The CDR3 sequence is 15 residues long. J was trimmed by 3 bases and V by 0 bases; bases with no gene match: 4. In DNA, the CDR3 is TGTGCCAGCAGCTTGGCCCGGACAGGGAAAGAGACCCAGTACTTC. Translated, it gives CASSLARTGKETQYF.

Note on this clone: The junction departs from the called germline gene at one end, perhaps through a read error. Written as DNA, the CDR3 is TGCAGCGTACACGGAGGGGACTCCAACGAGCAGTACTTC. The encoded protein is CSVHGGDSNEQYF. The genes are TRBV29-1 and TRBJ2-5; D may be TRBD2 (6 bases). The J call may be in error: the DNA end matches TRBJ2-7 better. The length of the CDR3 is 13 residues. Germline values: CDR1 SQVTM, CDR2 ANQGSEA.

V gene TRBV18 combines with J gene TRBJ2-1, with TRBD2 matching over 11 bases. Germline trimming cut 4 bases from V and 3 bases from J; bases unmatched to any gene: 2. The CDR3 is 15 amino acids. The V gene's germline CDR1 is KGHSH and CDR2 LQKENI. CDR3 sequence reads: CASSQTSGNYNEQFF. The DNA of the CDR3 is TGTGCCAGCTCACAGACTAGCGGGAACTACAATGAGCAGTTCTTC.

The chain joins TRBV18 to TRBJ2-3, with D possibly matching TRBD2 (5 bases). This CDR3 region has 15 residues. CDR1 KGHSH and CDR2 LQKENI come from the germline V gene. Between the trimmed V and J ends, which lost 0 bases and 2 bases, there was a span of 9 bases. CDR3 residues: CASSPPTGFTDTQYF. Here the CDR3 DNA reads TGTGCCAGCTCACCACCGACGGGGTTCACAGATACGCAGTATTTT.